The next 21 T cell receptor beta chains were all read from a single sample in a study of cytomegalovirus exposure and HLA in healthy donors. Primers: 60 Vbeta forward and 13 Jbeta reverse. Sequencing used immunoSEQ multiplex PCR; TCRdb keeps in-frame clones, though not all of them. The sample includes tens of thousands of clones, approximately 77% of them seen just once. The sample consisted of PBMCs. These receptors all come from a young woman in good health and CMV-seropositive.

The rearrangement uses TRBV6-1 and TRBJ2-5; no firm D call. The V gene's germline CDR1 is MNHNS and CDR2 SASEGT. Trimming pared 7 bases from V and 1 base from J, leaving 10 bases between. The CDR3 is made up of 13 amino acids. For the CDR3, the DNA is TGTGCCAGCAAGTCAGTATTCCAAGAGACCCAGTACTTC. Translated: CASKSVFQETQYF.

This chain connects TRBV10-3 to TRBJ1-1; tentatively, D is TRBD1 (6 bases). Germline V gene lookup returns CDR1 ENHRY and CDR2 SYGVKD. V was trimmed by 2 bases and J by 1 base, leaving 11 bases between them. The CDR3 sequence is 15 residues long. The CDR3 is CAISERPGQNTEAFF. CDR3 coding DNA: TGTGCCATCAGTGAGCGACCGGGACAGAACACTGAAGCTTTCTTT.

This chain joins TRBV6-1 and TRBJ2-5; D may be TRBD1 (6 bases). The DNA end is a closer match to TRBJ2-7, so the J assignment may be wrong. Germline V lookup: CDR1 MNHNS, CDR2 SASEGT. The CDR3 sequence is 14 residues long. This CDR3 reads CASTVGQPSYEQYF. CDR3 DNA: TGTGCCAGCACTGTCGGACAGCCCTCCTACGAGCAGTACTTC.

The CDR3 loop is CASSPTSGRVDTGELFF. CDR3 bases: TGTGCCAGCAGCCCGACTAGCGGGAGGGTCGACACCGGGGAGCTGTTTTTT. The rearrangement links TRBV11-3 to TRBJ2-2; 14 positions agree with TRBD2. With V trimmed by 5 bases and J by 3 bases, 5 bases remained unmatched. Germline-derived CDR1 and CDR2 are SGHNT and YENEEA. The CDR3 is made up of 17 amino acids.

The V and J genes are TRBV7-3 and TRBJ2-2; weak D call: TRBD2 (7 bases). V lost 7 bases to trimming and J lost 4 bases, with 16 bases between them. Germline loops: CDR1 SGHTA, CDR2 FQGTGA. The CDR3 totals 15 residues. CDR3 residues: CASIRGAGATGELFF. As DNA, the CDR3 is TGTGCCAGCATAAGGGGGGCGGGAGCCACCGGGGAGCTGTTTTTT.

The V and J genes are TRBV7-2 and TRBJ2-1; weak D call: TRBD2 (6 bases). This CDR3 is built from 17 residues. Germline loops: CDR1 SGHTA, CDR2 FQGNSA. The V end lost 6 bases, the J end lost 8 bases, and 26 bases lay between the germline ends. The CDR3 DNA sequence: TGTGCCAGCAGACCATCGTCGACTAGATCAAAGCAGGATGAGCAGTTCTTC. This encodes CASRPSSTRSKQDEQFF.

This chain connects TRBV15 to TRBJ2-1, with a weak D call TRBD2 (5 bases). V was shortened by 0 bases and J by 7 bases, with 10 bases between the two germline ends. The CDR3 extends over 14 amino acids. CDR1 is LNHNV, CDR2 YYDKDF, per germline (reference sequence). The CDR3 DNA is TGTGCCACCAGCAGAGATCGGGGTTTGAATGAGCAGTTCTTC. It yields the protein CATSRDRGLNEQFF.

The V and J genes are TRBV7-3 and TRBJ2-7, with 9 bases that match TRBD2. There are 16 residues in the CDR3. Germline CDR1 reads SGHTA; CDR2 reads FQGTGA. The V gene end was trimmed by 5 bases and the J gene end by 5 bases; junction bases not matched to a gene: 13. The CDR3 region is CASSPGTSPYGDEQYF. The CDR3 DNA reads TGTGCCAGCAGCCCTGGGACTAGCCCATACGGTGACGAGCAGTACTTC.

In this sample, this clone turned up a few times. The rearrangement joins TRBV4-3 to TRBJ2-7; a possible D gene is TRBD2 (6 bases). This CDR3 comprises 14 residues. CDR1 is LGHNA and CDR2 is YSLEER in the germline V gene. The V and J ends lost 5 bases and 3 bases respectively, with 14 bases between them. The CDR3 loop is CASSIRTGVYEQYF. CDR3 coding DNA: TGCGCCAGCAGCATCCGGACGGGGGTCTACGAGCAGTACTTC.

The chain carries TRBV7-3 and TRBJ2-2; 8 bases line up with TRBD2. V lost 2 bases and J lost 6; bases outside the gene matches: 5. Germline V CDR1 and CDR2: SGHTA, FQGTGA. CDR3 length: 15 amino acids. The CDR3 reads CASSLQGLVPGELFF. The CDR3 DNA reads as TGTGCCAGCAGCTTACAGGGACTAGTCCCCGGGGAGCTGTTTTTT.

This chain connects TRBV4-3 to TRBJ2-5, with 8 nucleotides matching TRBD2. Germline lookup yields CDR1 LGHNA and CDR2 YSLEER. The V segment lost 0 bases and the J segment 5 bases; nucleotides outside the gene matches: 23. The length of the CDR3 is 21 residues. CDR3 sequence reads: CASSQDAPSFGAGGGRETQYF. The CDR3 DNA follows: TGCGCCAGCAGCCAAGATGCCCCTTCTTTCGGGGCGGGAGGTGGGAGGGAGACCCAGTACTTC.

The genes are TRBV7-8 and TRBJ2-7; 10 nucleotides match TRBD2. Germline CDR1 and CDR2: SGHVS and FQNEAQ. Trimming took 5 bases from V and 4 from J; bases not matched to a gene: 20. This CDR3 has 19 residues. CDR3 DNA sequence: TGTGCCAGCAGCCCTCGGTGGGTAGCGGGAGGTCTTTTAAGGTACGAGCAGTACTTC. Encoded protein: CASSPRWVAGGLLRYEQYF.

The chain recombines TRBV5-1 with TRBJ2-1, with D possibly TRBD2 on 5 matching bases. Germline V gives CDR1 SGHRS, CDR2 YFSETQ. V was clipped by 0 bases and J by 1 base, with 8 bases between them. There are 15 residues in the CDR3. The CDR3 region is CASSLGAASYNEQFF. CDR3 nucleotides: TGCGCCAGCAGCTTGGGAGCGGCTTCCTACAATGAGCAGTTCTTC. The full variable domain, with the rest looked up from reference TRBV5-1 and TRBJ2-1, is KAGVTQTPRYLIKTRGQQVTLSCSPISGHRSVSWYQQTPGQGLQFLFEYFSETQRNKGNFPGRFSGRQFSNSRSEMNVSTLELGDSALYLCASSLGAASYNEQFFGPGTRLTVL.

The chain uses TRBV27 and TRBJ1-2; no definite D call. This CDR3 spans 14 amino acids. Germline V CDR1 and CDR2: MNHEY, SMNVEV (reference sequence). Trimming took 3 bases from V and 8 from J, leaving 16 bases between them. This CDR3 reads CASSLARGAGGYTF. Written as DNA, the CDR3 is TGTGCCAGCAGTTTGGCGCGGGGAGCGGGAGGCTACACCTTC.

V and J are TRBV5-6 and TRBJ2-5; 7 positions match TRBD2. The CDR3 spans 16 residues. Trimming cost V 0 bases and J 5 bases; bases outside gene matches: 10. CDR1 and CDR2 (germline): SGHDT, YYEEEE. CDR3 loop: CASSLAGGVTQETQYF. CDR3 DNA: TGTGCCAGCAGCTTGGCTGGGGGGGTGACCCAGGAGACCCAGTACTTC.

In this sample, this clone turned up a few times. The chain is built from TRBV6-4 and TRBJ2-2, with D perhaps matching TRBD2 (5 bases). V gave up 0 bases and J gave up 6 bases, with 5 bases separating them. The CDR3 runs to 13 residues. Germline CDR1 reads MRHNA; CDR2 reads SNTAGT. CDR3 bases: TGTGCCAGCAGTGACTCGGAGGCCGGGGAGCTGTTTTTT. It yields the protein CASSDSEAGELFF.

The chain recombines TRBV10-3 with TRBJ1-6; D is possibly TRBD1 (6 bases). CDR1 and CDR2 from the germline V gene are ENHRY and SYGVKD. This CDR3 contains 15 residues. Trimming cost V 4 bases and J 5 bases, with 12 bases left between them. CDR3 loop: CAISAAGANNSPLHF. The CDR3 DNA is TGTGCCATCAGTGCGGCAGGGGCGAATAATTCACCCCTCCACTTT.

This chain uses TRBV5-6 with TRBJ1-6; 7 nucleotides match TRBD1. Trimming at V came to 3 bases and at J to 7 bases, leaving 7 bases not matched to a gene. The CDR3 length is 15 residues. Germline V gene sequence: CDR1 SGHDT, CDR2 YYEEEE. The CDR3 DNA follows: TGTGCCAGCAGCTGGCGGGACAGACAAAATTCACCCCTCCACTTT. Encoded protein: CASSWRDRQNSPLHF.

The DNA for the CDR3 is TGTGCCAGCAGTTTATCGCGGGATATTAGCCTCAGCACCCTCCACTTT. Encoded protein: CASSLSRDISLSTLHF. V is TRBV28 and J is TRBJ1-6; D is ambiguous. This CDR3 has 16 residues. The V gene's germline CDR1 is MDHEN and CDR2 SYDVKM. Trimming shortened V by 1 base and J by 14 bases, and 21 bases separated the two germline ends. Full variable domain (remainder filled in from reference TRBV28 and TRBJ1-6): DVKVTQSSRYLVKRTGEKVFLECVQDMDHENMFWYRQDPGLGLRLIYFSYDVKMKEKGDIPEGYSVSREKKERFSLILESASTNQTSMYLCASSLSRDISLSTLHFGNGTRLTVT.

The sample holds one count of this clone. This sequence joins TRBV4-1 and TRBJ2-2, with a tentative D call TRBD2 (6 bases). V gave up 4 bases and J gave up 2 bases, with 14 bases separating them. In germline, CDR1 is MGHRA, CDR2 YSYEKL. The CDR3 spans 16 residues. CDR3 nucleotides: TGCGCCAGCAGCCTTAGCGGAACCGTTAACACCGGGGAGCTGTTTTTT. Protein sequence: CASSLSGTVNTGELFF.

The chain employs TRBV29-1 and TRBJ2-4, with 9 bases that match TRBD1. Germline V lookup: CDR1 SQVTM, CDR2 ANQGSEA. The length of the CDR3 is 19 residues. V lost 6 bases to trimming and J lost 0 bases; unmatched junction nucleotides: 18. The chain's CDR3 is CSVVGSLLGTGIAKNIQYF. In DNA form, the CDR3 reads TGCAGCGTCGTAGGGTCCCTTTTAGGGACAGGGATAGCCAAAAACATTCAGTACTTC.